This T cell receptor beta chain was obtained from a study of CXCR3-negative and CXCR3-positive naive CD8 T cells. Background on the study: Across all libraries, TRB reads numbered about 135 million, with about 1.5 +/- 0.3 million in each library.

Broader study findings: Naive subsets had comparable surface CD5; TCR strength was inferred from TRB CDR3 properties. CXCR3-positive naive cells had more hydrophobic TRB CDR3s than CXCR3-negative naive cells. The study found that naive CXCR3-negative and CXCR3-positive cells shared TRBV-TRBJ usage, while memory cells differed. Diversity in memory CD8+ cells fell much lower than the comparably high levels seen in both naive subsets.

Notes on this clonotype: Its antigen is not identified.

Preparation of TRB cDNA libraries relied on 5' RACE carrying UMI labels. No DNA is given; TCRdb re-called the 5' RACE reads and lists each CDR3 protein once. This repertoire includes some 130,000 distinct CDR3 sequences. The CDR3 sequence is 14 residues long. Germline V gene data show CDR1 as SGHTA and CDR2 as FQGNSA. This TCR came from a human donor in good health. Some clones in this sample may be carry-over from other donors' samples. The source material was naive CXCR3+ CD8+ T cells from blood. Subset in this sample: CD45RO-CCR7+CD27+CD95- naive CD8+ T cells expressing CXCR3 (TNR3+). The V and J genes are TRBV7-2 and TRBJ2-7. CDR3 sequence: CASSLFGSAYEQYF.